The 28 T cell receptor beta chains given below trace back to one sample, sequenced in a study of T cell responses to AZD1222 COVID-19 vaccine. Data came from immunoSEQ multiplex PCR; TCRdb stores just in-frame clones and leaves some out. Of fewer than 120,000 clones listed, 80% to 95% are singletons. Sequenced material: peripheral blood, taken on day 0 of AZD1222 vaccination. All receptors derive from an adult in good health.

The CDR3 bases are TGTGCCACCAGCCAAGGAAACTCCTACGAGCAGTACTTC. Protein sequence: CATSQGNSYEQYF. This chain connects TRBV15 to TRBJ2-7; D gene uncertain. CDR3 length: 13 residues. Between the trimmed V and J ends, which lost 5 bases and 0 bases, there was a span of 8 bases. The germline V gene encodes CDR1 LNHNV and CDR2 YYDKDF (reference sequence).

The chain recombines TRBV29-1 with TRBJ2-5; D is perhaps TRBD2 (5 bases). The V end was cut by 2 bases, the J end by 6 bases, with 13 bases between. The CDR3 length is 13 residues. From germline, CDR1 is SQVTM and CDR2 ANQGSEA. CDR3 sequence: CSVEFTGRKTQYF. Written as DNA, the CDR3 is TGCAGCGTTGAATTTACGGGGAGAAAGACCCAGTACTTC.

This CDR3 reads CASSRTSGGPYEQYF. CDR3 coding DNA: TGTGCCAGTAGTCGGACTAGCGGGGGACCCTACGAGCAGTACTTC. The chain is built from TRBV19 and TRBJ2-7; 13 nucleotides line up with TRBD2. With 5 bases clipped from V and 2 bases from J, the junction kept 3 bases outside the gene matches. The germline CDR1 and CDR2 sequences are LNHDA and SQIVND (reference sequence). This CDR3 comprises 15 residues. Based on the CDR3 plus reference TRBV19 and TRBJ2-7, the full variable domain is DGGITQSPKYLFRKEGQNVTLSCEQNLNHDAMYWYRQDPGQGLRLIYYSQIVNDFQKGDIAEGYSVSREKKESFPLTVTSAQKNPTAFYLCASSRTSGGPYEQYFGPGTRLTVT.

This chain joins TRBV3-1 (or the pseudogene TRBV3-2) and TRBJ2-2, with D tentatively TRBD1 or TRBD2 (5 bases each). The V gene lost 6 bases and the J gene lost 4 bases, with 12 bases spanning the gap. Germline lookup yields CDR1 LGHDT and CDR2 YNNKEL (reference sequence). The CDR3 is made up of 14 amino acids. The CDR3 DNA reads as TGTGCCAGCAGGAGGGACGGCTTCACCGGGGAGCTGTTTTTT. This encodes CASRRDGFTGELFF.

The chain couples TRBV5-1 to TRBJ2-7, with a tentative D call TRBD1 (7 bases). This CDR3 spans 18 amino acids. The V end was cut by 1 base, the J end by 3 bases, with 23 bases between. Germline V gene sequence: CDR1 SGHRS, CDR2 YFSETQ. CDR3 bases: TGCGCCAGCAGCTTGCCGGGGGACAGTGAAAAGATCTACTACGAGCAGTACTTC. Residues: CASSLPGDSEKIYYEQYF.

This clone has just one count. The chain joins TRBV5-1 to TRBJ2-2, with 8 nucleotides matching TRBD2. In germline, CDR1 is SGHRS, CDR2 YFSETQ. The CDR3 is 17 amino acids. The ends lost 0 bases at V and 1 base at J; junction bases unmatched: 5. The CDR3 spells CASSLVGLAGNTGELFF. CDR3 bases: TGCGCCAGCAGCTTGGTGGGGCTAGCGGGGAACACCGGGGAGCTGTTTTTT.

This chain joins TRBV28 and TRBJ1-1; 7 positions agree with TRBD1. Trimming cost V 5 bases and J 0 bases; bases outside gene matches: 18. The CDR3 runs to 19 residues. CDR1 is MDHEN, CDR2 SYDVKM, per germline. In DNA form, the CDR3 reads TGTGCCAGCAGTCCCCAGGGACAGAAAGTTAAACCCATGAACACTGAAGCTTTCTTT. This translates into CASSPQGQKVKPMNTEAFF.

This chain uses TRBV18 with TRBJ2-1; D is ambiguous. Germline-derived CDR1 and CDR2 are KGHSH and LQKENI. Trimming shortened V by 2 bases and J by 0 bases, and 11 bases separated the two germline ends. The CDR3 has 16 residues. The CDR3 loop reads CASSPREGSSYNEQFF. CDR3 DNA sequence: TGTGCCAGCTCACCAAGGGAAGGAAGCTCCTACAATGAGCAGTTCTTC.

The CDR3 coding sequence is TGTGCCAGCAGTCTAAGGGGGTTGAAAGCTTTCTTT. Its translation: CASSLRGLKAFF. This rearrangement joins TRBV28 to TRBJ1-1; weak D call: TRBD1 (6 bases). V was trimmed by 5 bases and J by 9 bases, leaving 13 bases between them. Germline CDR1 MDHEN, CDR2 SYDVKM. The CDR3 sequence is 12 residues long.

V is TRBV15 and J is TRBJ2-5, with TRBD2 as a possible D gene (6 bases). Deletions cut 5 bases from V and 5 bases from J, with 9 bases between. This CDR3 is 12 amino acids long. Germline lookup yields CDR1 LNHNV and CDR2 YYDKDF (reference sequence). The CDR3 DNA reads TGTGCCACCAGCCTAGGGAGGGAGACCCAGTACTTC. It translates to CATSLGRETQYF.

This chain connects TRBV28 to TRBJ1-5, with 9 bases matching TRBD1. Germline assignment: CDR1 MDHEN and CDR2 SYDVKM. Trimming at V came to 7 bases and at J to 6 bases, leaving 7 bases not matched to a gene. The CDR3 runs 14 residues. The CDR3 DNA follows: TGTGCCAGCATAGGGGACAGGGTCGCTCAGCCCCAGCATTTT. Translated: CASIGDRVAQPQHF.

The gene calls are TRBV3-1 (or the pseudogene TRBV3-2) and TRBJ2-1; 8 bases line up with TRBD2. V gave up 0 bases and J gave up 9 bases; unmatched junction bases: 4. Germline loops: CDR1 LGHDT, CDR2 YNNKEL (reference sequence). The CDR3 totals 14 residues. CDR3 nucleotides: TGTGCCAGCAGCCAAGACGGGGGGGCCCCTGAGCAGTTCTTC. It is translated as CASSQDGGAPEQFF.

The chain has TRBV28 and TRBJ2-5, with D uncertain. The CDR3 extends over 16 amino acids. Looked up from germline, CDR1 is MDHEN and CDR2 is SYDVKM. V lost 2 bases and J 6 bases, leaving 19 bases between the germline ends. The CDR3 spells CASSLDRRLHGKTQYF. CDR3 nucleotide sequence: TGTGCCAGCAGTTTAGATAGGCGGCTGCATGGAAAGACCCAGTACTTC. Filled out from reference TRBV28 and TRBJ2-5, the complete variable domain reads DVKVTQSSRYLVKRTGEKVFLECVQDMDHENMFWYRQDPGLGLRLIYFSYDVKMKEKGDIPEGYSVSREKKERFSLILESASTNQTSMYLCASSLDRRLHGKTQYFGPGTRLLVL.

The chain employs TRBV3-1 (or the pseudogene TRBV3-2) and TRBJ1-2; possible D gene TRBD1, 5 bases. Germline V gene lookup returns CDR1 LGHDT and CDR2 YNNKEL (reference sequence). This CDR3 has 12 residues. The V end lost 0 bases, the J end lost 8 bases, and 7 bases lay between the germline ends. CDR3 residues: CASSQDWGGYTF. CDR3 DNA: TGTGCCAGCAGCCAAGATTGGGGGGGCTACACCTTC.

V and J are TRBV6-1 and TRBJ2-7; D is unresolved. This CDR3 is built from 12 residues. Germline V gives CDR1 MNHNS, CDR2 SASEGT. Trimming removed 2 bases from V and 3 bases from J, with 5 bases in between. CDR3 sequence: CASSESLYEQYF. For the CDR3, the DNA is TGTGCCAGCAGTGAAAGTCTCTACGAGCAGTACTTC.

This chain joins TRBV14 and TRBJ2-3, with D uncertain. V was clipped by 1 base and J by 2 bases, with 16 bases between them. Per the germline V gene, CDR1 is SGHDN and CDR2 is FVKESK. The CDR3 runs to 17 residues. The CDR3 reads CASSQVGLDGYTDTQYF. The DNA for the CDR3 is TGTGCCAGCAGCCAAGTTGGGCTTGATGGGTACACAGATACGCAGTATTTT. The full variable domain, its missing parts supplied by reference TRBV14 and TRBJ2-3, is EAGVTQFPSHSVIEKGQTVTLRCDPISGHDNLYWYRRVMGKEIKFLLHFVKESKQDESGMPNNRFLAERTGGTYSTLKVQPAELEDSGVYFCASSQVGLDGYTDTQYFGPGTRLTVL.

This chain connects TRBV6-5 to TRBJ1-2; perhaps TRBD1 as D (6 bases). This CDR3 comprises 14 residues. Per germline, CDR1 MNHEY and CDR2 SVGAGI. V gave up 3 bases and J gave up 5 bases, with 13 bases separating them. CDR3 region: CASSYTGGGYGYTF. CDR3 in DNA: TGTGCCAGCAGTTATACCGGGGGCGGTTATGGCTACACCTTC.

The CDR3 is CASNPGTSYQPQHF. The CDR3 DNA sequence: TGTGCCAGTAATCCCGGGACAAGCTATCAGCCCCAGCATTTT. The chain uses TRBV19 and TRBJ1-5; possible D gene TRBD1, 6 bases. Germline-derived CDR1 and CDR2 are LNHDA and SQIVND (reference sequence). This CDR3 has 14 amino acids. Trimming took off 7 bases at V and 5 bases at J, with 15 bases between the two ends.

The chain has TRBV10-1 and TRBJ1-1; possibly TRBD1 for D (5 bases). Germline loops: CDR1 WNHNN, CDR2 SYGVQD (reference sequence). The V gene lost 2 bases and the J gene lost 6 bases, with 10 bases spanning the gap. The CDR3 is 13 residues long. The CDR3 nucleotides read TGCGCCAGCAGTGAGGGGGCCGCACCTGAAGCTTTCTTT. This encodes CASSEGAAPEAFF.

The rearrangement links TRBV19 to TRBJ1-5; D perhaps matches TRBD1 (5 bases). Germline values: CDR1 LNHDA, CDR2 SQIVND (reference sequence). The V end was cut by 1 base, the J end by 8 bases, with 12 bases between. CDR3 length: 14 residues. In DNA form, the CDR3 reads TGTGCCAGTAGTATAGGCGGGGCGGCCGAGCCCCAGCATTTT. This encodes CASSIGGAAEPQHF.

The J gene is TRBJ2-7, the V gene TRBV5-1, with D perhaps being TRBD1 or TRBD2 (5 bases each). CDR1 and CDR2 from the germline V gene are SGHRS and YFSETQ. The V gene lost 0 bases and the J gene lost 5 bases, with 9 bases spanning the gap. The CDR3 runs 13 residues. This CDR3 is CASSLGGNDEQYF. The CDR3 DNA reads as TGCGCCAGCAGCTTGGGGGGGAACGACGAGCAGTACTTC.

The rearrangement uses TRBV19 and TRBJ1-3; D unclear. Germline assignment: CDR1 LNHDA and CDR2 SQIVND (reference sequence). V was clipped by 1 base and J by 2 bases, with 6 bases between them. The CDR3 extends over 14 amino acids. CDR3 DNA sequence: TGTGCCAGTAGTATAGGGAGCACTGGAAACACCATATATTTT. This encodes CASSIGSTGNTIYF.

The CDR3 nucleotides read TGCGCCAGCAGCCAAGATCGGGCTAGCGGGGGTATAGATACGCAGTATTTT. Amino acid sequence: CASSQDRASGGIDTQYF. The chain recombines TRBV4-1 with TRBJ2-3; 10 bases are shared with TRBD2. The V gene's germline CDR1 is MGHRA and CDR2 YSYEKL. J gave up 5 bases and V 0 bases, and 8 bases lay outside the gene matches. This CDR3 region has 17 residues.

The chain combines TRBV15 with TRBJ2-7; 7 nucleotides match TRBD1. The V gene end was trimmed by 4 bases and the J gene end by 0 bases; junction bases not matched to a gene: 9. Germline CDR1 reads LNHNV; CDR2 reads YYDKDF (reference sequence). The CDR3 sequence is 16 residues long. The CDR3 reads CATSKVVDRNSYEQYF. In DNA, the CDR3 is TGTGCCACCAGCAAGGTGGTGGACAGGAACTCCTACGAGCAGTACTTC. The full variable domain, with the rest looked up from reference TRBV15 and TRBJ2-7, is DAMVIQNPRYQVTQFGKPVTLSCSQTLNHNVMYWYQQKSSQAPKLLFHYYDKDFNNEADTPDNFQSRRPNTSFCFLDIRSPGLGDTAMYLCATSKVVDRNSYEQYFGPGTRLTVT.

V and J are TRBV5-1 and TRBJ2-5; D is undetermined. Germline CDR1 and CDR2: SGHRS and YFSETQ. V was pared by 0 bases and J by 0 bases, with 9 bases between. The CDR3 has 15 residues. CDR3 region: CASSLGSSYQETQYF. The CDR3 DNA follows: TGCGCCAGCAGCTTGGGAAGTTCGTACCAAGAGACCCAGTACTTC.

V is TRBV7-9 and J is TRBJ1-2; D remains unclear. V was pared by 8 bases and J by 10 bases, with 17 bases between. Germline V CDR1 and CDR2: SEHNR, FQNEAQ (reference sequence). There are 12 residues in the CDR3. CDR3 coding DNA: TGTGCCAGCCATCCGCCGCAGGACTTCTACACCTTC. Translated: CASHPPQDFYTF.

CDR3 loop: CAWSVMGDTIYF. CDR3 DNA: TGTGCCTGGAGTGTAATGGGGGACACCATATATTTT. The V gene is TRBV30, the J gene TRBJ1-3, with D perhaps TRBD1 (5 bases). Germline CDR1 and CDR2: GTSNPN and SVGIG (reference sequence). The CDR3 has 12 amino acids. Trimming took off 0 bases at V and 8 bases at J, with 8 bases between the two ends.

This rearrangement joins TRBV6-5 to TRBJ2-2, with 9 bases matching TRBD1. The CDR3 has 15 amino acids. Trimming removed 6 bases from V and 7 bases from J; junction bases left unmatched: 9. Germline assignment: CDR1 MNHEY and CDR2 SVGAGI. In DNA, the CDR3 is TGTGCCAGCAGCCACTACAGGGGGCGCCACGGGGAGCTGTTTTTT. Protein product: CASSHYRGRHGELFF.